This T cell receptor (beta chain) was recorded in a study of tumor-infiltrating lymphocytes in glioblastoma multiforme. Whole-study results and caveats: Detected clone frequencies may not reflect cell counts, being RNA-based.

The CDR3 has 13 residues. CDR1 and CDR2 (germline): DFQATT, SNEGSKA (reference sequence). Regarding this clonotype: Its antigen is not identified. The junction departs from the called germline gene at one end, perhaps through a read error.

TCR beta libraries were built from RNA through three nested multiplex PCR rounds using modified ARM-PCR. These TCRB libraries lack any described unique molecular identifiers. TCRdb reprocessed the multiplex PCR reads with MiXCR, giving one entry per CDR3 protein. The data contain 10,000 to 15,000 distinct CDR3 sequences, almost 65% of them seen just once; the ten biggest clones take up over 25%. Sequencing input: brain tumor tissue. The chain has TRBV20-1 and TRBJ2-2, with D possibly called TRBD1 or TRBD2 (6 bases each). The sequence was collected from a male donor with glioblastoma. Here the CDR3 reads CSTTGGGTGELFF. CDR3 DNA sequence: TGCAGTACTACCGGGGGCGGCACCGGGGAGCTCTTTTTT.